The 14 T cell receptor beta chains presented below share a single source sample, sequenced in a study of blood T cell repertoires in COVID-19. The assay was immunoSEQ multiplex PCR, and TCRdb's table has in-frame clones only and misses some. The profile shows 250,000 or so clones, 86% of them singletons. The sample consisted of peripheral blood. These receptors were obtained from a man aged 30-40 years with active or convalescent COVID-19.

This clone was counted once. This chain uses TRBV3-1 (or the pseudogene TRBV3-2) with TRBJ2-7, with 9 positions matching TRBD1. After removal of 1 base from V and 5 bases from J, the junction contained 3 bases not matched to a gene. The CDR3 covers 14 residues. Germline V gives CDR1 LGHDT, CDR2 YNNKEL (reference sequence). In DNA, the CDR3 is TGTGCCAGCAGCCAAGGACAGGGGGGTGACGAGCAGTACTTC. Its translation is CASSQGQGGDEQYF.

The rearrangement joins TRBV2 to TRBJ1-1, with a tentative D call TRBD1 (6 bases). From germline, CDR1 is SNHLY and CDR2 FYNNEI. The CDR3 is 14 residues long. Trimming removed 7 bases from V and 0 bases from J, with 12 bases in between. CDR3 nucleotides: TGTGCCAGCACTGAGGACAGCATGAACACTGAAGCTTTCTTT. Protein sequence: CASTEDSMNTEAFF.

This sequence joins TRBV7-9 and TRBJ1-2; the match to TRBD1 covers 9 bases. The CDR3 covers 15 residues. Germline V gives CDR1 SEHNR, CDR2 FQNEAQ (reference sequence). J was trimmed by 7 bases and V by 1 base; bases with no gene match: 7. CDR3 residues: CASSLETGGPSGYTF. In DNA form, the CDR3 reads TGTGCCAGCAGCTTAGAAACAGGGGGCCCGAGTGGCTACACCTTC.

Written as DNA, the CDR3 is TGCGCCAGCAGCTTGGATGGAGCTAGCTTCGACGAGCAGTACTTC. Translation gives CASSLDGASFDEQYF. The J gene is TRBJ2-7, the V gene TRBV5-1; possible D gene TRBD2, 5 bases. Germline CDR1 reads SGHRS; CDR2 reads YFSETQ. V was shortened by 0 bases and J by 5 bases, with 15 bases between the two germline ends. The CDR3 loop spans 15 amino acids.

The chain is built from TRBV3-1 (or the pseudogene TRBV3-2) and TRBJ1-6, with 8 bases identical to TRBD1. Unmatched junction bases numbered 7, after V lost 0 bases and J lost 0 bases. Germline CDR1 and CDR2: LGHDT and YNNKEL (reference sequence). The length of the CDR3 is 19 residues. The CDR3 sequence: CASSQEVEGQVSYNSPLHF. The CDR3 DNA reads TGTGCCAGCAGCCAAGAGGTAGAGGGACAGGTCTCCTATAATTCACCCCTCCACTTT.

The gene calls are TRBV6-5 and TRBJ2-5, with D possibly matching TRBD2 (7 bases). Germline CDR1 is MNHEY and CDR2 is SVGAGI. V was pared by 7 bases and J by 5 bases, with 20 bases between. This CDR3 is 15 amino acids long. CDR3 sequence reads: CASTRFRGAQETQYF. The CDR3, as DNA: TGTGCCAGCACGAGGTTCCGGGGGGCGCAGGAGACCCAGTACTTC.

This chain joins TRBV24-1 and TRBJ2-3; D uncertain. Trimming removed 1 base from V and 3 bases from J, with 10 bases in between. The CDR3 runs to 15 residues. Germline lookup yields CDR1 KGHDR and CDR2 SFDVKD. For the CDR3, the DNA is TGTGCCACCAGTGATTTCAACCAGGATACAGATACGCAGTATTTT. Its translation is CATSDFNQDTDTQYF.

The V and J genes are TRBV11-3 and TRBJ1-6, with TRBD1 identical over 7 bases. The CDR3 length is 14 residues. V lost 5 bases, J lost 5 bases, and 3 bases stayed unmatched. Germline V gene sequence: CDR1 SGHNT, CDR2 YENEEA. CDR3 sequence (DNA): TGTGCCAGCAGCCGGGACAGAAATAATTCACCCCTCCACTTT. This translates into CASSRDRNNSPLHF.

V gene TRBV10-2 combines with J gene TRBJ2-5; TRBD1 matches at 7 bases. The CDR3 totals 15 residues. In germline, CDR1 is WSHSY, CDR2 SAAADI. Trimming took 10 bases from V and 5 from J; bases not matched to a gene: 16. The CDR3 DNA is TGCGCCACCACCGGGACAGCATATGGTCTGGAGACCCAGTACTTC. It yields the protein CATTGTAYGLETQYF.

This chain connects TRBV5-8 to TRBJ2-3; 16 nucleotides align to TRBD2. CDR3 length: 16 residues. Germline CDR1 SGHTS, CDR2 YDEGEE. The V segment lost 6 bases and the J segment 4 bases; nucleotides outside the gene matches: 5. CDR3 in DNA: TGTGCCAGCACCCTGGGACTAGCGGGAGGGCCAGATACGCAGTATTTT. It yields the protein CASTLGLAGGPDTQYF.

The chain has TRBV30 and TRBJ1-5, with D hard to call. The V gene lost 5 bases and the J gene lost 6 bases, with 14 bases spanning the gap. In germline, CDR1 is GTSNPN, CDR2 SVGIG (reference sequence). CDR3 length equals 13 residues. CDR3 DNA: TGTGCCTGGGGTGAGGAGGGAACTCAGCCCCAGCATTTT. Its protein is CAWGEEGTQPQHF.

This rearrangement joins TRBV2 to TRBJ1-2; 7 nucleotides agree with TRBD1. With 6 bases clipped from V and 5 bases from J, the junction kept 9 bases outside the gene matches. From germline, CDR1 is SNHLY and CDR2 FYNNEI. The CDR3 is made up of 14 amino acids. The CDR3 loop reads CASRGTGTAYGYTF. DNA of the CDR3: TGTGCCAGCAGGGGGACCGGGACAGCTTATGGCTACACCTTC.

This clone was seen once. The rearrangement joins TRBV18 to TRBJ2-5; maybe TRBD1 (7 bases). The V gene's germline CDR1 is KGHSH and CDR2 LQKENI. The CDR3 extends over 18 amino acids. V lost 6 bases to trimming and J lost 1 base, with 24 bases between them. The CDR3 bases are TGTGCCAGCTCGCGCGACAGGGAGGTCTGGGCCTTCCAAGAGACCCAGTACTTC. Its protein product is CASSRDREVWAFQETQYF.

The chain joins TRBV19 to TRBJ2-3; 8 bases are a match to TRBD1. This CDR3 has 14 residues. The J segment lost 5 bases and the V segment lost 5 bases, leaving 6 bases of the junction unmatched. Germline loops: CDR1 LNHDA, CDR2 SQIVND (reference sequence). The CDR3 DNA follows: TGTGCCAGTAGTGGCCGACAGGGGAGAGATACGCAGTATTTT. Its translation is CASSGRQGRDTQYF.